The 32 T cell receptor beta chains given below trace back to one sample, sequenced in a study of blood T cell repertoires in COVID-19 (TCRdb year 2020). Libraries were built with the immunoSEQ multiplex PCR assay. This is the immuneACCESS table as TCRdb keeps it, with only in-frame sequences that have V and J called. A part of the clones is gone; compared with another copy, unresolved V genes explain less than half, and the rest is unexplained. In this sample the table shows hundreds of thousands of clones, about 88% of which occur a single time. The ten largest clonotypes hold under 2.5% of the sample. The sequenced sample was PBMCs or T cells enriched from blood (not recorded which). Source of these receptors: a woman aged 55-70 years in a cohort exposed to, infected with or recovered from COVID-19 (not recorded which).

Of note for this clone: The same CDR3 arises from other DNA sequences in this sample as well. The V gene is TRBV6-5, the J gene TRBJ1-6, with 11 bases aligning to TRBD1. The CDR3 is 15 residues long. The germline V gene has CDR1 MNHEY and CDR2 SVGAGI. J gave up 7 bases and V 3 bases, and 2 bases lay outside the gene matches. The CDR3 sequence: CASSYRDRGNSPLHF. CDR3 bases: TGTGCCAGCAGTTATAGGGACAGGGGGAATTCACCCCTCCACTTT.

The J gene is TRBJ2-1, the V gene TRBV12-2; the DNA was not compared with TRBD2, the D call given in the table. TRBV12-2 is flagged as a pseudogene. The CDR3 contains 16 residues. The CDR3 region is CASRLVWQGGGNEQFF. The CDR3 bases are TGTGCAAGTCGCTTAGTGTGGCAGGGAGGGGGCAATGAGCAGTTCTTC.

Only one count was recorded for this clone. The chain employs TRBV18 and TRBJ2-7, with 13 nucleotides matching TRBD2. Trimming at V came to 3 bases and at J to 2 bases, leaving 4 bases not matched to a gene. This CDR3 spans 16 amino acids. Germline V lookup: CDR1 KGHSH, CDR2 LQKENI. The CDR3 coding sequence is TGTGCCAGCTCACCCCCCGGACTAGCGGGAGCCTACGAGCAGTACTTC. It translates to CASSPPGLAGAYEQYF.

This rearrangement joins TRBV7-9 to TRBJ2-7; TRBD1 matches at 7 bases. V lost 0 bases to trimming and J lost 0 bases; unmatched junction nucleotides: 8. There are 17 residues in the CDR3. Germline lookup yields CDR1 SEHNR and CDR2 FQNEAQ (reference sequence). The CDR3 DNA is TGTGCCAGCAGCTTAGCAAGGGCCCGGGACAGCTCCTACGAGCAGTACTTC. Its translation: CASSLARARDSSYEQYF.

A remark on this clone: At the DNA level, this CDR3 is encoded by other sequences in the same sample as well. The chain has TRBV27 and TRBJ1-5, with a possible D match to TRBD1 (6 bases). V dropped 5 bases and J dropped 1 base, with 9 bases sitting between them. The CDR3 contains 14 residues. Germline V gene sequence: CDR1 MNHEY, CDR2 SMNVEV (reference sequence). The CDR3 nucleotides read TGTGCCAGCAGTCGAACAGGGAGCAATCAGCCCCAGCATTTT. Translation: CASSRTGSNQPQHF.

The chain joins TRBV7-2 to TRBJ1-3; D is uncertain. The CDR3 has 15 amino acids. Trimming removed 5 bases from V and 2 bases from J, with 13 bases in between. Germline CDR1 and CDR2: SGHTA and FQGNSA. CDR3 sequence (DNA): TGTGCCAGCAGCCCCCAGTATACGACTGGAAACACCATATATTTT. Translated, it gives CASSPQYTTGNTIYF.

This rearrangement joins TRBV2 to TRBJ2-3; 11 bases align to TRBD1. This CDR3 has 16 residues. The junction had 7 bases not matched to a gene; V was cut back by 6 bases and J by 2 bases. Germline V gives CDR1 SNHLY, CDR2 FYNNEI. The CDR3, as DNA: TGTGCCAGCAGCCGGGGGACAGGGGGAACCACAGATACGCAGTATTTT. Amino acids: CASSRGTGGTTDTQYF. The entire variable domain, with the rest obtained from reference TRBV2 and TRBJ2-3, is as follows: EPEVTQTPSHQVTQMGQEVILRCVPISNHLYFYWYRQILGQKVEFLVSFYNNEISEKSEIFDDQFSVERPDGSNFTLKIRSTKLEDSAMYFCASSRGTGGTTDTQYFGPGTRLTVL.

The chain uses TRBV28 and TRBJ1-1; the D is unclear. CDR3 length: 14 amino acids. With 2 bases removed from V and 0 bases from J, the gap between germline ends came to 7 bases. Per the germline V gene, CDR1 is MDHEN and CDR2 is SYDVKM. The CDR3 coding sequence is TGTGCCAGCAGTTTACCCAGTATGAACACTGAAGCTTTCTTT. It encodes CASSLPSMNTEAFF.

The chain uses TRBV9 and TRBJ2-2, with D possibly matching TRBD2 (5 bases). The CDR3 length is 14 residues. Germline-derived CDR1 and CDR2 are SGDLS and YYNGEE. V lost 4 bases and J lost 6, with 13 bases in between. The CDR3 spells CASSPRNSAGELFF. In DNA, the CDR3 is TGTGCCAGCAGCCCCCGTAATAGCGCCGGGGAGCTGTTTTTT.

The genes are TRBV6-5 and TRBJ2-7; 9 positions match TRBD1. Germline CDR1 MNHEY, CDR2 SVGAGI. The CDR3 runs 14 residues. V lost 5 bases to trimming and J lost 4 bases; unmatched junction nucleotides: 6. The CDR3 DNA sequence: TGTGCCAGCAGTCGAACCGGGACAGGGTACGAGCAGTACTTC. Translation: CASSRTGTGYEQYF.

The genes are TRBV7-9 and TRBJ1-6, with D possibly being TRBD1 (5 bases). Germline loops: CDR1 SEHNR, CDR2 FQNEAQ (reference sequence). Trimming removed 5 bases at V and 7 bases at J, with 18 bases between. The CDR3 is made up of 16 amino acids. This CDR3 reads CASSPTRGGENSPLHF. The CDR3 DNA sequence: TGTGCCAGCAGCCCCACTCGCGGGGGAGAGAATTCACCCCTCCACTTT.

This clone was picked up a small number of times. For the CDR3, the DNA is TGTGCCAGCAGTTTAGCGGGCCCTACCTACAATGAGCAGTTCTTC. Translating it yields CASSLAGPTYNEQFF. The rearrangement links TRBV27 to TRBJ2-1; TRBD2 is a possible D gene (5 bases). The CDR3 length is 15 residues. Germline CDR1 reads MNHEY; CDR2 reads SMNVEV (reference sequence). Trimming shortened V by 2 bases and J by 2 bases, and 10 bases separated the two germline ends.

The chain uses TRBV5-1 and TRBJ2-1; 8 bases match TRBD2. J lost 2 bases, V lost 3 bases, and 4 bases had no gene match. The CDR3 length is 15 residues. CDR1 and CDR2 from the germline V gene are SGHRS and YFSETQ. This chain's CDR3 is CASSSSGQTYNEQFF. CDR3 in DNA: TGCGCCAGCAGCTCTAGCGGGCAAACCTACAATGAGCAGTTCTTC.

The rearrangement joins TRBV7-9 to TRBJ1-5, with 7 bases that match TRBD1. This CDR3 comprises 14 residues. Germline V gene data show CDR1 as SEHNR and CDR2 as FQNEAQ (reference sequence). J gave up 5 bases and V 1 base, and 2 bases lay outside the gene matches. The CDR3 DNA is TGTGCCAGCAGCTTAGGACAGGGAGATCAGCCCCAGCATTTT. Protein sequence: CASSLGQGDQPQHF.

Only one count was recorded for this clone. J is TRBJ2-2 and V is TRBV3-1 (or the pseudogene TRBV3-2); 7 bases match TRBD1. The V gene end was trimmed by 2 bases and the J gene end by 2 bases; junction bases not matched to a gene: 5. Germline V gene sequence: CDR1 LGHDT, CDR2 YNNKEL (reference sequence). There are 16 residues in the CDR3. Here the CDR3 reads CASSQRTGRNTGELFF. CDR3 coding DNA: TGTGCCAGCAGCCAAAGGACAGGAAGAAACACCGGGGAGCTGTTTTTT.

The chain links TRBV29-1 to TRBJ1-1, with unresolved D. V was cut by 5 bases and J by 5 bases, with 12 bases left in between. CDR1 SQVTM and CDR2 ANQGSEA come from the germline V gene. The CDR3 is 12 residues long. CDR3 bases: TGCAGCGTTCTACGGGGAAATACTGAAGCTTTCTTT. This sequence encodes CSVLRGNTEAFF.

The chain couples TRBV15 to TRBJ1-1; the D is unclear. V was shortened by 0 bases and J by 0 bases, with 8 bases between the two germline ends. Germline V gene lookup returns CDR1 LNHNV and CDR2 YYDKDF (reference sequence). The CDR3 extends over 15 amino acids. For the CDR3, the DNA is TGTGCCACCAGCAGAGACGCCACAGTGAACACTGAAGCTTTCTTT. It translates to CATSRDATVNTEAFF.

The rearrangement uses TRBV19 and TRBJ2-7, with TRBD2 matching 10 bases. Germline V lookup: CDR1 LNHDA, CDR2 SQIVND (reference sequence). There are 14 residues in the CDR3. J was trimmed by 6 bases and V by 7 bases; bases with no gene match: 9. CDR3 sequence: CASNKAGGPSEQYF. The CDR3 DNA sequence: TGTGCCAGTAATAAAGCGGGAGGGCCTTCCGAGCAGTACTTC.

The chain carries TRBV24-1 and TRBJ1-5, with D unresolved. The CDR3 contains 12 residues. Germline loops: CDR1 KGHDR, CDR2 SFDVKD. V was trimmed by 6 bases and J by 5 bases, leaving 7 bases between them. The CDR3 sequence: CATSLGDQPQHF. Written as DNA, the CDR3 is TGTGCCACCAGTCTAGGTGATCAGCCCCAGCATTTT.

On this clone itself: Other DNA sequences from this sample encode an identical CDR3 as well. The chain joins TRBV6-2 or TRBV6-3 to TRBJ1-5; D not certain. V shed 2 bases and J shed 2 bases, with 4 bases lying between them. This CDR3 has 13 residues. The V gene's germline CDR1 is MNHEY and CDR2 SVGEGT. The CDR3 DNA reads as TGTGCCAGCAGTTACCGAGGCAATCAGCCCCAGCATTTT. Its translation is CASSYRGNQPQHF.

V usage is TRBV14 and J usage is TRBJ1-4; TRBD1 might be the D (5 bases). V lost 2 bases and J 8 bases, leaving 15 bases between the germline ends. In germline, CDR1 is SGHDN, CDR2 FVKESK. CDR3 size: 15 residues. The CDR3, as DNA: TGTGCCAGCAGCCAAAGACAGCCCTCTGGAGAAAAACTGTTTTTT. Protein sequence: CASSQRQPSGEKLFF.

This sequence joins TRBV28 and TRBJ1-6; D is unresolved. Deletions cut 9 bases from V and 5 bases from J, with 17 bases between. CDR1 is MDHEN, CDR2 SYDVKM, per germline. The CDR3 loop spans 15 amino acids. The CDR3 loop is CASVPGFFNNSPLHF. The CDR3 DNA reads TGTGCCAGTGTACCAGGATTTTTTAATAATTCACCCCTCCACTTT.

The chain uses TRBV6-5 and TRBJ2-2; tentative D call: TRBD1 (5 bases). V shed 5 bases and J shed 4 bases, with 8 bases lying between them. The CDR3 runs 13 residues. Germline lookup yields CDR1 MNHEY and CDR2 SVGAGI. CDR3 in DNA: TGTGCCAGCAGTCCCAGGGCCACCGGGGAGCTGTTTTTT. It codes for CASSPRATGELFF.

The rearrangement links TRBV5-5 to TRBJ2-2; perhaps TRBD1 as D (6 bases). The germline gives CDR1 SGHKS, CDR2 YYEKEE (reference sequence). CDR3 length: 15 residues. Trimming shortened V by 1 base and J by 5 bases, and 12 bases separated the two germline ends. The DNA for the CDR3 is TGTGCCAGCAGCTTGTGGGACACCTTAACCGGGGAGCTGTTTTTT. It is translated as CASSLWDTLTGELFF.

This clone came up once. The chain recombines TRBV23-1 with TRBJ2-2, with 9 bases matching TRBD1. TRBV23-1 has ORF status, its function being uncertain. The V segment lost 3 bases and the J segment 7 bases; nucleotides outside the gene matches: 9. The CDR3 is made up of 16 amino acids. In DNA, the CDR3 is TGCGCCAGCAGTCACGGGGTCCGGACAGGGGACGGGGAGCTGTTTTTT. Translating gives CASSHGVRTGDGELFF.

The CDR3 DNA reads as TGTGCCAGCAGAAGGACAGGGGGCGATGGCAATCAGCCCCAGCATTTT. Its protein is CASRRTGGDGNQPQHF. The chain couples TRBV28 to TRBJ1-5; 11 bases are a match to TRBD1. V trimming: 6 bases; J trimming: 2 bases; junction bases outside the gene matches: 6. The CDR3 totals 16 residues. Germline CDR1 MDHEN, CDR2 SYDVKM.

This chain connects TRBV1 to TRBJ2-3; TRBD2 reflects the table's D call only, with no check against the DNA. TRBV1 is given as a pseudogene. The CDR3 covers 18 residues. The CDR3: CTSSDPGLAAFGTDTQYF. Written as DNA, the CDR3 is TGCACCAGCAGCGACCCGGGACTAGCGGCCTTTGGCACAGATACGCAGTATTTT.

The chain is built from TRBV5-4 and TRBJ1-1; a weak D match, TRBD1 (6 bases). V lost 4 bases and J 4 bases, leaving 17 bases between the germline ends. Germline V gene sequence: CDR1 SGHNT, CDR2 YYREEE (reference sequence). This CDR3 comprises 15 residues. The CDR3 region has the DNA TGTGCCAGCAGCCTCGCGGGGGCCTGGGTCACTGAAGCTTTCTTT. Translating gives CASSLAGAWVTEAFF.

The chain is built from TRBV7-9 and TRBJ1-2; TRBD1 matches 10 bases. The CDR3 is 16 residues long. Germline CDR1 reads SEHNR; CDR2 reads FQNEAQ (reference sequence). The trim removed 1 base at V and 4 bases at J, leaving 6 bases unmatched. CDR3 nucleotide sequence: TGTGCCAGCAGCTTAGTTGGGGGACAGGGGACCTATGGCTACACCTTC. It yields the protein CASSLVGGQGTYGYTF.

The CDR3 DNA follows: TGCAGCGCCCGCACCGGGACAGGGAGGACACATGGCTACACCTTC. Its translation is CSARTGTGRTHGYTF. V is TRBV29-1 and J is TRBJ1-2; 9 bases map to TRBD1. CDR1 and CDR2 from the germline V gene are SQVTM and ANQGSEA. The J segment lost 6 bases and the V segment lost 7 bases, leaving 15 bases of the junction unmatched. The length of the CDR3 is 15 residues.

In the case of this clone: The sample contains more than one DNA sequence encoding this CDR3. CDR3 residues: CASSLTGGQPQHF. Here the CDR3 DNA reads TGTGCCAGCAGTTTAACAGGAGGGCAGCCCCAGCATTTT. The rearrangement joins TRBV12-3 or TRBV12-4 to TRBJ1-5; TRBD1 is a possible D gene (5 bases). This CDR3 spans 13 amino acids. Trimming shortened V by 2 bases and J by 7 bases, and 9 bases separated the two germline ends.

The CDR3 DNA follows: TGTGCCAGCAGCTTATCAGGGGTTAATAATTCACCCCTCCACTTT. Translated, it gives CASSLSGVNNSPLHF. The chain uses TRBV7-9 and TRBJ1-6; possibly TRBD1 for D (6 bases). The length of the CDR3 is 15 residues. Germline CDR1 reads SEHNR; CDR2 reads FQNEAQ (reference sequence). V lost 2 bases and J lost 5, with 10 bases in between.